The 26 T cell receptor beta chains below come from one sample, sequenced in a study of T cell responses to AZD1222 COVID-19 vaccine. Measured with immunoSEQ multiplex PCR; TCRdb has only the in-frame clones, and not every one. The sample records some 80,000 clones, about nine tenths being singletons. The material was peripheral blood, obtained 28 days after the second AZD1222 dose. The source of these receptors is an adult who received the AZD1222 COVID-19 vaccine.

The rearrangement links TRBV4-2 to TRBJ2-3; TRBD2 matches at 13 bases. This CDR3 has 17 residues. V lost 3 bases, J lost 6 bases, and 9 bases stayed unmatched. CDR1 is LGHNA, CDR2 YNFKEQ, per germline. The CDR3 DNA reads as TGTGCCAGCAGCCATACCACTAGCGGGGGGGCCGGGGATACGCAGTATTTT. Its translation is CASSHTTSGGAGDTQYF.

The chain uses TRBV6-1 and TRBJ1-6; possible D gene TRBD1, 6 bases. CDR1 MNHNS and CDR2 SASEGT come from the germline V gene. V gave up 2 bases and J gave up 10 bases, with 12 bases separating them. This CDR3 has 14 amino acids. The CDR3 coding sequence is TGTGCCAGCAGTGAACTGGGGGCGAAATCACCCCTCCACTTT. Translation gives CASSELGAKSPLHF.

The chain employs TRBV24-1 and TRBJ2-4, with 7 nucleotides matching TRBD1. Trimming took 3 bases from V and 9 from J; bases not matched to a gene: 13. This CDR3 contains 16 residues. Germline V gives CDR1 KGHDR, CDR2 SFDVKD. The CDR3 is CATSDPKTGMKGIQYF. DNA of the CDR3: TGTGCCACCAGTGATCCAAAGACAGGGATGAAGGGCATTCAGTACTTC.

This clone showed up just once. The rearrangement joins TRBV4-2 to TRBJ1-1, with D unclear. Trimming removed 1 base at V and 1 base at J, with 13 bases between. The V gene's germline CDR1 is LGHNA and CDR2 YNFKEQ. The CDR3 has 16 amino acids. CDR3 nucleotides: TGTGCCAGCAGCCAAGTTTCAGGTAGTGGGAACACTGAAGCTTTCTTT. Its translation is CASSQVSGSGNTEAFF.

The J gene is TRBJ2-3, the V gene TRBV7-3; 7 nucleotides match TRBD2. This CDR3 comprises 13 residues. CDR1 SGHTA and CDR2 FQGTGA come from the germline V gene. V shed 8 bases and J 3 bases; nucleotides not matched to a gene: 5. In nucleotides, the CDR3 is TGTGCCAGCCAGGCTAGCGGTACAGATACGCAGTATTTT. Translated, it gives CASQASGTDTQYF.

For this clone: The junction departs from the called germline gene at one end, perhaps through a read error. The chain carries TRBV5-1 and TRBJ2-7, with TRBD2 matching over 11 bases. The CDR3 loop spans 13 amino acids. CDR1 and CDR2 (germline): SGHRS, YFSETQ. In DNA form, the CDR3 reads TGCGCCAGCAGCTACACTAGCGGGAGCCAGAACCTCTTC. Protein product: CASSYTSGSQNLF.

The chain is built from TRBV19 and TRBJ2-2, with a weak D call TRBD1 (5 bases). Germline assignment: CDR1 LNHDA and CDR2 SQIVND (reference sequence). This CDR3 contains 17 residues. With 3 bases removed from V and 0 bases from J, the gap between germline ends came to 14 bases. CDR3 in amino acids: CASSMYQGPPNTGELFF. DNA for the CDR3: TGTGCCAGTAGTATGTATCAGGGCCCCCCGAACACCGGGGAGCTGTTTTTT.

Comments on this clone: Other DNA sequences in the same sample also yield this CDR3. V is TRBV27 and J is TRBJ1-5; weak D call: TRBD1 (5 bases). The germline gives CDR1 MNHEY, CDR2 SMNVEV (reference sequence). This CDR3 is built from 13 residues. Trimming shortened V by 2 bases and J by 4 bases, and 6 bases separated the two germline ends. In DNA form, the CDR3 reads TGTGCCAGCAGTTTAAGGGGAAATCAGCCCCAGCATTTT. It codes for CASSLRGNQPQHF.

The CDR3 protein is CASSYLGVGTEAFF. The CDR3 DNA is TGTGCCAGCAGTTACCTCGGGGTGGGCACTGAAGCTTTCTTT. The V and J genes are TRBV6-5 and TRBJ1-1, with unresolved D. Trimming shortened V by 2 bases and J by 4 bases, and 11 bases separated the two germline ends. Looked up from germline, CDR1 is MNHEY and CDR2 is SVGAGI. The CDR3 runs to 14 residues.

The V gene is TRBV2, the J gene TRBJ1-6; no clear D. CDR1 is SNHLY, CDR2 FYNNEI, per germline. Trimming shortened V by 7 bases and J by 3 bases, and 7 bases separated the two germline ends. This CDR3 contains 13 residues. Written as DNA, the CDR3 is TGTGCCAGCAACGTAGGCTATAATTCACCCCTCCACTTT. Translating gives CASNVGYNSPLHF.

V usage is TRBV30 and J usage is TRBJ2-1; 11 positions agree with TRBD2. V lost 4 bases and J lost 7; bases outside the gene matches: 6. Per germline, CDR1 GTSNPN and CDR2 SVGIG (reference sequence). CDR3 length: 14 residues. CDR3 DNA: TGTGCCTGGAAGAGGCTAGCGGGAGGAAATGAGCAGTTCTTC. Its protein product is CAWKRLAGGNEQFF.

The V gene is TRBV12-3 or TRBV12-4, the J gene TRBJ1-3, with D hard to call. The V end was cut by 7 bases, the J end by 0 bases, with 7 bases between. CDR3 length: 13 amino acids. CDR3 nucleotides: TGTGCCAGCACCCGGAGCTCTGGAAACACCATATATTTT. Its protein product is CASTRSSGNTIYF.

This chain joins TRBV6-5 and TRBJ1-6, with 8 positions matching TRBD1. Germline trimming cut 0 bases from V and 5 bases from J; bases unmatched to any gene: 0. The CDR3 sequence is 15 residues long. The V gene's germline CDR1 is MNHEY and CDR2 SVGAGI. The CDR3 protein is CASSYSGQDNSPLHF. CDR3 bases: TGTGCCAGCAGTTACTCGGGACAGGATAATTCACCCCTCCACTTT.

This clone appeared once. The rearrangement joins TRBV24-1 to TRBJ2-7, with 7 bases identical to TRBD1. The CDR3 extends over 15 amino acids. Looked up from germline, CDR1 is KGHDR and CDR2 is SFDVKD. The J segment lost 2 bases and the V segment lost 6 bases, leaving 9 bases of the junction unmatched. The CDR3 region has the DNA TGTGCCACCAGTAGTAACAGGGGTCTTCCCTACGAGCAGTACTTC. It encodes CATSSNRGLPYEQYF.

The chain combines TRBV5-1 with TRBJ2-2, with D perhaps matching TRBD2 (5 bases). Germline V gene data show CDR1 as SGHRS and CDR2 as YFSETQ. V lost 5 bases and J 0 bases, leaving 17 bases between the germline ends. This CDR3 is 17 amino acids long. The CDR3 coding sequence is TGCGCCAGCAGAATAGCGTGGGTCGGATCGAACACCGGGGAGCTGTTTTTT. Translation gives CASRIAWVGSNTGELFF.

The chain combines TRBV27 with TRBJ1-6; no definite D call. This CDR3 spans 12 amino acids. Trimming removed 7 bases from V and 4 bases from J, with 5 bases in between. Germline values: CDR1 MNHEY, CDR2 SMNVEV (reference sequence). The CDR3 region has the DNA TGTGCCAGCATGAAATATAATTCACCCCTCCACTTT. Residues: CASMKYNSPLHF.

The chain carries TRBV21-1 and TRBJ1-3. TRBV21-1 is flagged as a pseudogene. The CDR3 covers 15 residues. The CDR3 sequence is CASSTTTFSGNTIYF. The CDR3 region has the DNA TGTGCCAGCAGCACTACGACGTTCTCTGGAAACACCATATATTTT.

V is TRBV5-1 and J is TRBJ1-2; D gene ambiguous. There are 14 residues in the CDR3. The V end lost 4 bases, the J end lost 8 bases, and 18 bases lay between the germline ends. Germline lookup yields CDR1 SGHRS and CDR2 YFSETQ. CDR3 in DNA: TGCGCCAGCAGCCCACCGGGCCCCGGTGGCGGCTACACCTTC. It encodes CASSPPGPGGGYTF.

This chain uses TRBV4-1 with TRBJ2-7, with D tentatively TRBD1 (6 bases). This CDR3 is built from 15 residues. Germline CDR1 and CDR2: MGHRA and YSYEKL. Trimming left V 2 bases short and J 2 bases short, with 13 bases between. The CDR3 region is CASSQPLQGTYEQYF. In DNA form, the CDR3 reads TGCGCCAGCAGCCAACCTCTACAGGGTACCTACGAGCAGTACTTC.

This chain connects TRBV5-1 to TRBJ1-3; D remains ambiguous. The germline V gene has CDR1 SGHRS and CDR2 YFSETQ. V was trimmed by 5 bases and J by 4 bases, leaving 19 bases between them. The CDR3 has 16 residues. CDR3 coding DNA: TGCGCCAGCAGTTACAGTGGACCCGTCGAGGGAAACACCATATATTTT. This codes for CASSYSGPVEGNTIYF.

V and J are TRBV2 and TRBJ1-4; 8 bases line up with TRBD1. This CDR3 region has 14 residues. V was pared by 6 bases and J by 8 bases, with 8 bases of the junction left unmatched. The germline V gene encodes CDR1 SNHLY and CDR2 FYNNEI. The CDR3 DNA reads TGTGCCAGCAGGCTCGGGACAGGAGGGGAAAAACTGTTTTTT. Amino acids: CASRLGTGGEKLFF.

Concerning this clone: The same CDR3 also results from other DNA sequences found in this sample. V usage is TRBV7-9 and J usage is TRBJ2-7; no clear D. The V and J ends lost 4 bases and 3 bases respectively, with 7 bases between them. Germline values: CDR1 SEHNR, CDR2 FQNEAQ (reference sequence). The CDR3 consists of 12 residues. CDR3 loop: CASSSDYYEQYF. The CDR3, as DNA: TGTGCCAGCAGCTCGGATTACTACGAGCAGTACTTC.

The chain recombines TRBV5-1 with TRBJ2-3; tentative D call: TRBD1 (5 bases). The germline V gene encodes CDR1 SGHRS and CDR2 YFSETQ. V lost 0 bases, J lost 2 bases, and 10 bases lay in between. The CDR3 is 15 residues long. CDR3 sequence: CASSLVQGPTDTQYF. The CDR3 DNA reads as TGCGCCAGCAGCTTGGTGCAGGGCCCCACAGATACGCAGTATTTT.

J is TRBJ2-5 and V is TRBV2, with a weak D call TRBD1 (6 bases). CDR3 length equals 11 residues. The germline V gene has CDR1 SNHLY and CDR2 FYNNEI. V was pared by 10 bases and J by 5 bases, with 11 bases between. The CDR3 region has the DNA TGTGCCATAACAGGGCCGGAGACCCAGTACTTC. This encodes CAITGPETQYF.

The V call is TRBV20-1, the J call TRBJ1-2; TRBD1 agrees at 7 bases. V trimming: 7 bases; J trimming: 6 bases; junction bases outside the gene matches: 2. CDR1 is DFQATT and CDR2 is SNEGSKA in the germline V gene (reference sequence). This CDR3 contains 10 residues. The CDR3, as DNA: TGCAGTGGACAGGGCAATGGCTACACCTTC. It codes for CSGQGNGYTF.

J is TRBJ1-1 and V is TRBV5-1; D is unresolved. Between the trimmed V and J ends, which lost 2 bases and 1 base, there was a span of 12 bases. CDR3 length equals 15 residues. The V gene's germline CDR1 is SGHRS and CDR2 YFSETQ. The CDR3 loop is CASSFTPSGNTEAFF. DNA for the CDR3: TGCGCCAGCAGCTTTACTCCTTCTGGGAACACTGAAGCTTTCTTT.